The following is a TCR beta chain sequence with its context. This clone's antigen is unknown. One base away there is no much larger clone; base qualities are not given. DNA from CEF-cultured naive and memory CD4+ T cells underwent immunoSEQ TCR-beta sequencing at survey level. The paper's processing steps were these. During preprocessing, nonproductive sequences were removed, along with CDR3s that did not begin with C, did not end with F or W, or were shorter than 7 amino acids. The MANAFEST web app identified antigen-specific clonotypes based on expansion compared with the reference and other culture wells. A clone was considered positive if the clone showed significant expansion compared with the reference culture in 2 of 3 replicate wells at an FDR below 0.05. A further requirement for positive clones was significant expansion compared with all other tandem wells, along with an odds ratio above 5. Cultured and uncultured naive and memory CD4+ repertoires were searched for previously identified spike- and CEF-reactive CDR3s. CDR3 homology was quantified as pairwise Levenshtein distance, calculated with the stringdist R package after three terminal residues were trimmed from each end. As stored in TCRdb, this immuneACCESS dataset retains in-frame rearrangements with V and J assigned. A fraction of the clones does not appear; measured against another copy, unresolved V genes explain less than half of the discrepancy, and the remainder lacks a known reason. V, J and clone size are those of that table, while D and trimming were read from the DNA. This sample lists approximately 40,000 clones; over 70% were detected once. The ten top clones hold less than 3% of the sample.

The data originate from a study of CD4 T cells in relation to SARS-CoV-2 and coronaviruses (TCRdb year 2021). About the full investigation: In the ViraFEST assay, PBMCs were cultured with antigen for about eleven days, after which TCR beta CDR3s were sequenced to identify antigen-specific clonal expansions. Patient-derived lymphoblastoid cell lines were used to map the HLA restriction of shared crossreactive spike epitopes. Expansion assays from other donors in the study were sequenced with a different, Illumina-based TCR-beta assay. The Adaptive Biotechnologies TCR-sequencing kit was used to sequence samples from three pre-COVID donors and the naive versus memory experiments, whereas other data were Illumina-based. Across all 12 patients in the convalescent cohort, the median age was about 42 years, with a range of about 20 to 80 years. The roughly twelve convalescent patients included 8 males and 4 females; two subjects were Hispanic. At the level of individual TCR clonotypes, the study evaluated whether memory CD4+ T cells crossreact between the spike proteins of SARS-CoV-2 and those of common cold coronaviruses.

The paper's findings and limits, for the study overall: Pre-pandemic and post-infection samples were not both contributed by any donor, so tracing of the source of pre-existing responses was limited. Crossreactivity analysis was centred on spike protein, so crossreactivity against other viral proteins was not assessed. Small numbers of patients and of tested TCRs were a limitation of the study. Compared with monoreactive clones, crossreactive clones had significantly weaker SARS-CoV-2-driven expansion, a result consistent with antigenic imprinting. Naive versus memory sequencing indicated the assay detects memory recall responses rather than primary responses primed during culture. In about 60% of donors, memory CD4+ clonotypes turned up that crossrecognized SARS-CoV-2 and at least one common cold coronavirus spike.

Inclusive of the bounding cysteine and phenylalanine, the CDR3 is 15 residues long. Only the CDR3 part of the read is kept: 45 bases, read in frame from the first base. The germline V gene encodes CDR1 SGHNT and CDR2 YYREEE (reference sequence). Trimming accounts for 0 bases at V and 7 bases at J, while the number of junction bases matched to no gene is 3. Naive and memory CD4+ T cells were separated from cryopreserved PBMCs by first enriching for CD4 and then performing EasySep naive CD4+ T cell enrichment. Sorted naive or memory CD4+ T cells (about 9.6 x 10^4) were grown at a 1:1 ratio with T cell-depleted PBMCs and CEF peptides for roughly eleven days. Each peptide culture condition was generally run in triplicate replicate wells. Ficoll-Paque PLUS gradient centrifugation was used to isolate PBMCs from leukapheresis product or whole blood. PBMCs were either cryopreserved at -140°C or used fresh in the expansion assay. The QIAamp Micro DNA Kit was used to extract genomic DNA from the CD4+ T cells.

The chain is made from TRBV5-4 and TRBJ1-6, and 8 junctional nucleotides match TRBD1. The TCR was taken from an adult with COVID-19. The sample consisted of memory CD4+ T cells from PBMCs, cultured in vitro. Reading the label with the study, this specimen's cell subset or site is: memory (non-naive) CD4+ T cells. The DNA is as follows: TGTGCCAGCAGCTTGGGGGGACAGGACAATTCACCCCTCCACTTT. This codes for CASSLGGQDNSPLHF.